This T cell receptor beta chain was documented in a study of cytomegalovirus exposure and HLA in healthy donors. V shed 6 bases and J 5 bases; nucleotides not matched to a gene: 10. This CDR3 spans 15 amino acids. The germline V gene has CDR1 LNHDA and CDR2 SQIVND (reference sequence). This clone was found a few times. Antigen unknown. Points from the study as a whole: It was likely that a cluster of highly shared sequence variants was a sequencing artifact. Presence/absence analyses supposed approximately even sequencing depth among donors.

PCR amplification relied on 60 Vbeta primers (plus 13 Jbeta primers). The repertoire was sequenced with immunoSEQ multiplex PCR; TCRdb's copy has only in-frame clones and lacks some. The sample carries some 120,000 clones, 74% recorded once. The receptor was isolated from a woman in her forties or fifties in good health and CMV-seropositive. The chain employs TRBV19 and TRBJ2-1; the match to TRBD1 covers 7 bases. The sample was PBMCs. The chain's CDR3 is CASSTDRAPNNEQFF. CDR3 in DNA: TGTGCCAGTAGCACAGACAGGGCCCCTAACAATGAGCAGTTCTTC.